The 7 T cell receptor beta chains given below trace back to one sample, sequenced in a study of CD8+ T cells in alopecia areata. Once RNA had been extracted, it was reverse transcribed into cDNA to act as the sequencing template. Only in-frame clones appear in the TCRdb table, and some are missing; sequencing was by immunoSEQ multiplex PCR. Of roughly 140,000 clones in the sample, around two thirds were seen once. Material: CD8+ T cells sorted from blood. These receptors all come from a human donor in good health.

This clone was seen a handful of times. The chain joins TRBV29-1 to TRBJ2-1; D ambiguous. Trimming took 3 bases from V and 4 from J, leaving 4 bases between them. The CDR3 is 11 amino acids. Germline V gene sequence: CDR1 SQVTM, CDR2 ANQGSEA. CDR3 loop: CSVDEYNEQFF. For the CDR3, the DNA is TGCAGCGTTGATGAATACAATGAGCAGTTCTTC.

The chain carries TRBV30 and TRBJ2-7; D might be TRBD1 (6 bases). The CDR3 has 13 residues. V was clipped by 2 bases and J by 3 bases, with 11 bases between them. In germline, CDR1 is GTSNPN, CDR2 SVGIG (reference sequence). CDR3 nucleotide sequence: TGTGCCTGGAGTAGATCAGGGGTCTACGAGCAGTACTTC. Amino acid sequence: CAWSRSGVYEQYF.

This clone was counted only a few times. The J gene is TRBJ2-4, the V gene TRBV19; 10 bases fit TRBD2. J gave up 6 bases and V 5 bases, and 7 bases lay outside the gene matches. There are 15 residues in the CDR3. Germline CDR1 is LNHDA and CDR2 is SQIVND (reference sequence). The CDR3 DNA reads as TGTGCCAGTAGTGGGAGCGGGAGGGGCGGAAACATTCAGTACTTC. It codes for CASSGSGRGGNIQYF.

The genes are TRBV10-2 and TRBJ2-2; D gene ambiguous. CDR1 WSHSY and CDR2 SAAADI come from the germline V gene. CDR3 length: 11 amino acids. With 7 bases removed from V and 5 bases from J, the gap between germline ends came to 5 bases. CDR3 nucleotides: TGCGCCAGCACTCCTACCGGGGAGCTGTTTTTT. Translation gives CASTPTGELFF.

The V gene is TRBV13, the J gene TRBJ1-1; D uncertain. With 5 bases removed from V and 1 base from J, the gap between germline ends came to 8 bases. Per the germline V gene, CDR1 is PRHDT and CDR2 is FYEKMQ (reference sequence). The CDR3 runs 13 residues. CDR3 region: CASSAYRNTEAFF. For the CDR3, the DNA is TGTGCCAGCAGCGCGTATAGGAACACTGAAGCTTTCTTT.

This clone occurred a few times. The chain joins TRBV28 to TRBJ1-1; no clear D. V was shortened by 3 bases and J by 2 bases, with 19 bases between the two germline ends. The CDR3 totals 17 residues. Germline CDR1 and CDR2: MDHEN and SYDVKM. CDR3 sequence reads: CASSFIVPDHLNTEAFF. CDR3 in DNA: TGTGCCAGCAGTTTTATCGTCCCCGATCACCTAAACACTGAAGCTTTCTTT.

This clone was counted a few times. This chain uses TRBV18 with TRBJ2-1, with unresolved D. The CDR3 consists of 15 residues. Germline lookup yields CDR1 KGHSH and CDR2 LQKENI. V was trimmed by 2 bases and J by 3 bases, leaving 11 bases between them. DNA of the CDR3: TGTGCCAGCTCACCATGGGGAACAGTCTACAATGAGCAGTTCTTC. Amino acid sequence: CASSPWGTVYNEQFF. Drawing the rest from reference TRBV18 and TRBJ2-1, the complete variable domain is NAGVMQNPRHLVRRRGQEARLRCSPMKGHSHVYWYRQLPEEGLKFMVYLQKENIIDESGMPKERFSAEFPKEGPSILRIQQVVRGDSAAYFCASSPWGTVYNEQFFGPGTRLTVL.